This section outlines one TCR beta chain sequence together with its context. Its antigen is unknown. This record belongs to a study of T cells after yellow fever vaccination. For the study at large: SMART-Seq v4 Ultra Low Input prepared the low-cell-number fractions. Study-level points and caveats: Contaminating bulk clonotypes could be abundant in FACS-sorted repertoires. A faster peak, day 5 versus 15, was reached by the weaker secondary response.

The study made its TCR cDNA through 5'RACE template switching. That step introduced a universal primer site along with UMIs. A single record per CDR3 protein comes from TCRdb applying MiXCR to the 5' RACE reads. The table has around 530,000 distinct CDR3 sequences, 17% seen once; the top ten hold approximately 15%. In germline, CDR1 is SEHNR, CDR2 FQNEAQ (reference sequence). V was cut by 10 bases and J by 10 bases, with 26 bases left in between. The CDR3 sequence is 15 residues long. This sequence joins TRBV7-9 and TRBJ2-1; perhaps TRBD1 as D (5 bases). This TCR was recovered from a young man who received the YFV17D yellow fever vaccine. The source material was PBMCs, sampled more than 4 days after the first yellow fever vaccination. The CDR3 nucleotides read TGTGCCATCTCAAATCCCAGGGTCCCTCGGCGGGAGCAGTTCTTC. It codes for CAISNPRVPRREQFF.